The 32 T cell receptor beta chains given below trace back to one sample, sequenced in a study of memory CD4+ T cells and cytomegalovirus serostatus. Single viable CD3+CD4+CD8-CD45RO+ cells were sorted as the memory CD4+ T cells. Here immunoSEQ multiplex PCR was the method, and the copy in TCRdb shows in-frame clones only, minus some. The sample includes approximately 44,000 clones, 76% of them seen just once. Sequencing was carried out using memory CD4+ T cells from blood. These receptors came from an adult in good health and CMV-seronegative.

This sequence joins TRBV5-1 and TRBJ2-2, with 8 bases lining up with TRBD2. The V and J ends lost 4 bases and 3 bases, in that order; junction bases with no gene match: 8. From germline, CDR1 is SGHRS and CDR2 YFSETQ. This CDR3 has 16 amino acids. The CDR3 nucleotides read TGCGCCAGCAGCCGACAGTCACTAGCGGACACCGGGGAGCTGTTTTTT. Its translation is CASSRQSLADTGELFF.

The chain couples TRBV9 to TRBJ2-7; 7 bases are a match to TRBD1. V dropped 4 bases and J dropped 4; count of bases not matched to a gene: 5. The CDR3 is made up of 13 amino acids. The V gene's germline CDR1 is SGDLS and CDR2 YYNGEE. CDR3: CASSTGTDYEQYF. The CDR3 DNA sequence: TGTGCCAGCAGCACGGGGACAGATTACGAGCAGTACTTC.

V and J are TRBV6-1 and TRBJ2-7; D not certain. Trimming removed 3 bases from V and 3 bases from J, with 15 bases in between. Germline CDR1 reads MNHNS; CDR2 reads SASEGT. This CDR3 is built from 15 residues. The DNA for the CDR3 is TGTGCCAGCAGTGATTCATACGGACCTTTCTACGAGCAGTACTTC. The encoded protein is CASSDSYGPFYEQYF.

J is TRBJ2-5 and V is TRBV11-3, with TRBD2 matching over 10 bases. V was pared by 7 bases and J by 2 bases, with 4 bases of the junction left unmatched. Per germline, CDR1 SGHNT and CDR2 YENEEA. This CDR3 contains 14 residues. The CDR3: CASNLAGAQETQYF. The CDR3 DNA sequence: TGTGCCAGCAATCTAGCGGGGGCACAAGAGACCCAGTACTTC. The whole variable domain, remainder taken from reference TRBV11-3 and TRBJ2-5, is EAGVVQSPRYKIIEKKQPVAFWCNPISGHNTLYWYLQNLGQGPELLIRYENEEAVDDSQLPKDRFSAERLKGVDSTLKIQPAELGDSAVYLCASNLAGAQETQYFGPGTRLLVL.

The rearrangement links TRBV6-1 to TRBJ1-2; no definite D call. Trimming removed 6 bases at V and 4 bases at J, with 6 bases between. Germline CDR1 MNHNS, CDR2 SASEGT. The CDR3 is 11 amino acids. The CDR3 DNA reads as TGTGCCAGCAGGGGTAGCTATGGCTACACCTTC. It yields the protein CASRGSYGYTF.

The genes are TRBV9 and TRBJ2-7; TRBD1 or TRBD2 may be the D gene (5 bases each). This CDR3 contains 12 residues. Per the germline V gene, CDR1 is SGDLS and CDR2 is YYNGEE. V was clipped by 4 bases and J by 6 bases, with 11 bases between them. The CDR3 here is CASSRDGLEQYF. CDR3 nucleotide sequence: TGTGCCAGCAGCCGGGACGGCCTCGAGCAGTACTTC.

The chain joins TRBV28 to TRBJ2-5, with 7 nucleotides matching TRBD1. In germline, CDR1 is MDHEN, CDR2 SYDVKM. CDR3 size: 13 residues. V lost 5 bases to trimming and J lost 2 bases; unmatched junction nucleotides: 2. CDR3 nucleotides: TGTGCCAGCAGTCTGGGACAGCAAGAGACCCAGTACTTC. Protein: CASSLGQQETQYF.

The genes are TRBV7-8 and TRBJ1-5, with D uncertain. V was cut by 5 bases and J by 2 bases, with 13 bases left in between. In germline, CDR1 is SGHVS, CDR2 FQNEAQ. The CDR3 has 15 amino acids. The CDR3 reads CASSLRPEGNQPQHF. The DNA of the CDR3 is TGTGCCAGCAGCCTACGTCCGGAAGGCAATCAGCCCCAGCATTTT.

The CDR3 sequence: CASSKGQGAFGYTF. The CDR3 DNA reads TGTGCCAGCAGTAAAGGACAGGGGGCTTTTGGCTACACCTTC. The chain recombines TRBV6-1 with TRBJ1-2; 11 bases align to TRBD1. The V segment lost 5 bases and the J segment 7 bases; nucleotides outside the gene matches: 6. Germline V gives CDR1 MNHNS, CDR2 SASEGT. This CDR3 spans 14 amino acids.

The V call is TRBV7-3, the J call TRBJ2-7, with 8 bases matching TRBD1. Germline V gives CDR1 SGHTA, CDR2 FQGTGA. Unmatched junction bases numbered 8, after V lost 4 bases and J lost 3 bases. The CDR3 length is 15 residues. CDR3 in amino acids: CASSSGQGVYYEQYF. The CDR3 DNA reads TGTGCCAGCAGCTCCGGACAGGGAGTTTACTACGAGCAGTACTTC.

This clone has just one count. The chain links TRBV30 to TRBJ2-3, with a tentative D call TRBD2 (5 bases). CDR1 and CDR2 (germline): GTSNPN, SVGIG (reference sequence). Trimming removed 5 bases at V and 0 bases at J, with 12 bases between. The CDR3 loop spans 14 amino acids. The CDR3 is CAWGGPTSTDTQYF. Written as DNA, the CDR3 is TGTGCCTGGGGAGGACCCACTAGCACAGATACGCAGTATTTT.

A few counts support this clone. V is TRBV28 and J is TRBJ2-7; D uncertain. CDR3 length: 13 amino acids. The germline V and J ends were trimmed by 7 bases and 1 base, with 11 bases remaining between them. From germline, CDR1 is MDHEN and CDR2 SYDVKM. CDR3 coding DNA: TGTGCCAGCATTGGGAACCCTTCCTACGAGCAGTACTTC. Protein sequence: CASIGNPSYEQYF.

V is TRBV10-3 and J is TRBJ1-6; perhaps TRBD1 as D (5 bases). Trimming pared 0 bases from V and 9 bases from J, leaving 12 bases between. The CDR3 loop spans 15 amino acids. CDR1 is ENHRY, CDR2 SYGVKD, per germline. CDR3 residues: CAISESGQGGSPLHF. The CDR3 DNA sequence: TGTGCCATCAGTGAGTCAGGGCAGGGAGGTTCACCCCTCCACTTT.

This chain uses TRBV30 with TRBJ2-1; D gene uncertain. The CDR3 length is 13 residues. Trimming left V 0 bases short and J 5 bases short, with 8 bases between. Germline V gives CDR1 GTSNPN, CDR2 SVGIG (reference sequence). In DNA, the CDR3 is TGTGCCTGGAGTGTACGTAGGGACAATGAGCAGTTCTTC. It yields the protein CAWSVRRDNEQFF.

The rearrangement uses TRBV28 and TRBJ2-2; TRBD2 matches 16 bases. Per the germline V gene, CDR1 is MDHEN and CDR2 is SYDVKM. This CDR3 is 21 amino acids long. J gave up 4 bases and V 5 bases, and 16 bases lay outside the gene matches. CDR3 sequence reads: CASSPPPGTSGGAISTGELFF. The CDR3 DNA is TGTGCCAGCAGTCCCCCCCCCGGGACTAGCGGGGGGGCCATCAGCACCGGGGAGCTGTTTTTT.

This clone was counted a single time. The CDR3 reads CAIKGTGRGDGYTF. In DNA form, the CDR3 reads TGTGCCATCAAAGGGACAGGCCGGGGAGATGGCTACACCTTC. The V gene is TRBV19, the J gene TRBJ1-2; 8 bases align to TRBD1. V lost 10 bases to trimming and J lost 6 bases; unmatched junction nucleotides: 13. CDR1 is LNHDA and CDR2 is SQIVND in the germline V gene (reference sequence). The CDR3 contains 14 residues.

V gene TRBV30 combines with J gene TRBJ1-5, with 8 nucleotides matching TRBD1. The trim removed 1 base at V and 4 bases at J, leaving 3 bases unmatched. Per germline, CDR1 GTSNPN and CDR2 SVGIG (reference sequence). The CDR3 totals 14 residues. The CDR3 DNA reads as TGTGCCTGGAGTGGTACAGGGGGGAATCAGCCCCAGCATTTT. Residues: CAWSGTGGNQPQHF.

This clone was observed once. The chain is built from TRBV7-9 and TRBJ1-4; D may be TRBD1 (5 bases). Trimming removed 5 bases from V and 1 base from J, with 17 bases in between. CDR3 size: 17 residues. CDR1 SEHNR and CDR2 FQNEAQ come from the germline V gene (reference sequence). CDR3 sequence: CASSRARGEGTNEKLFF. Here the CDR3 DNA reads TGTGCCAGCAGCCGAGCGCGGGGCGAGGGAACTAATGAAAAACTGTTTTTT.

The CDR3 loop reads CSVGVWPGSQETQYF. The CDR3 DNA is TGCAGCGTTGGGGTCTGGCCCGGGAGCCAAGAGACCCAGTACTTC. The chain is built from TRBV29-1 and TRBJ2-5; D possibly corresponds to TRBD2 (6 bases). Trimming took off 4 bases at V and 1 base at J, with 16 bases between the two ends. The CDR3 spans 15 residues. The germline V gene has CDR1 SQVTM and CDR2 ANQGSEA.

This clone was counted only a few times. The rearrangement uses TRBV4-1 and TRBJ2-5; D uncertain. V lost 1 base, J lost 2 bases, and 11 bases lay in between. Germline CDR1 is MGHRA and CDR2 is YSYEKL. The CDR3 extends over 15 amino acids. The CDR3 is CASSQVPGSQETQYF. Here the CDR3 DNA reads TGCGCCAGCAGCCAAGTGCCAGGTTCTCAAGAGACCCAGTACTTC.

This clone was detected a few times. This chain uses TRBV7-9 with TRBJ1-6, with 8 bases fitting TRBD1. Losses at the gene ends were 5 bases for V and 13 bases for J; bases not matched to a gene: 10. Per the germline V gene, CDR1 is SEHNR and CDR2 is FQNEAQ (reference sequence). This CDR3 contains 14 residues. The CDR3 nucleotides read TGTGCCAGCAGCAACCGACAGGGGCCTTTCCCCCTCCACTTT. Protein: CASSNRQGPFPLHF.

The gene calls are TRBV19 and TRBJ1-4; a possible D gene is TRBD1 (5 bases). Germline V gene sequence: CDR1 LNHDA, CDR2 SQIVND (reference sequence). Trimming shortened V by 8 bases and J by 0 bases, and 16 bases separated the two germline ends. This CDR3 has 16 amino acids. The DNA for the CDR3 is TGTGCCAGTCACTACAGGTTCCCCCCAACTAATGAAAAACTGTTTTTT. Its translation: CASHYRFPPTNEKLFF.

The V and J genes are TRBV6-1 and TRBJ1-1, with 11 bases fitting TRBD1. Germline lookup yields CDR1 MNHNS and CDR2 SASEGT. The junction had 7 bases not matched to a gene; V was cut back by 5 bases and J by 5 bases. This CDR3 region has 15 residues. CDR3 in amino acids: CASSTKGQGGTEAFF. The CDR3 coding sequence is TGTGCCAGCAGTACTAAGGGACAGGGGGGAACTGAAGCTTTCTTT.

The CDR3 nucleotides are TGTGCCAGCAGCCGGGACAGGGATACGCAGTATTTT. It encodes CASSRDRDTQYF. The rearrangement uses TRBV7-8 and TRBJ2-3, with 8 bases that match TRBD1. Per the germline V gene, CDR1 is SGHVS and CDR2 is FQNEAQ. V lost 5 bases, J lost 6 bases, and 1 base stayed unmatched. CDR3 length: 12 amino acids. The whole variable domain, filled in from reference TRBV7-8 and TRBJ2-3, reads GAGVSQSPRYKVAKRGQDVALRCDPISGHVSLFWYQQALGQGPEFLTYFQNEAQLDKSGLPSDRFFAERPEGSVSTLKIQRTQQEDSAVYLCASSRDRDTQYFGPGTRLTVL.

The chain couples TRBV9 to TRBJ1-6, with 7 bases identical to TRBD1. Germline V gives CDR1 SGDLS, CDR2 YYNGEE. CDR3 length equals 16 residues. J was trimmed by 7 bases and V by 3 bases; bases with no gene match: 10. CDR3: CASSAEPGTANSPLHF. CDR3 sequence (DNA): TGTGCCAGCAGCGCGGAACCCGGGACAGCGAATTCACCCCTCCACTTT.

V is TRBV6-5 and J is TRBJ1-6; 9 nucleotides align to TRBD1. Germline CDR1 reads MNHEY; CDR2 reads SVGAGI. Trimming took 1 base from V and 10 from J; bases not matched to a gene: 5. The CDR3 runs 15 residues. CDR3 nucleotide sequence: TGTGCCAGCAGTTACTGGACAGGGGTCGGATCACCCCTCCACTTT. Its translation: CASSYWTGVGSPLHF.

This chain links TRBV18 with TRBJ1-4; unclear D gene. This CDR3 is 13 amino acids long. The germline V and J ends were trimmed by 11 bases and 1 base, with 11 bases remaining between them. Germline V gene data show CDR1 as KGHSH and CDR2 as LQKENI. The CDR3 nucleotides read TGTGCCGGGAAAGGCCTAACTAATGAAAAACTGTTTTTT. Its translation: CAGKGLTNEKLFF.

This chain links TRBV14 with TRBJ2-5; D gene unclear. With 5 bases removed from V and 5 bases from J, the gap between germline ends came to 21 bases. In germline, CDR1 is SGHDN, CDR2 FVKESK. The CDR3 extends over 16 amino acids. The CDR3 DNA sequence: TGTGCCAGCAGCGAACACCGGACCTCCTATGGGGAGACCCAGTACTTC. Translated, it gives CASSEHRTSYGETQYF.

The genes are TRBV12-5 and TRBJ2-1, with a possible D match to TRBD1 (6 bases). This CDR3 contains 14 residues. Per the germline V gene, CDR1 is LGHNT and CDR2 is FRNRAP. Trimming removed 5 bases from V and 3 bases from J, with 11 bases in between. CDR3 nucleotide sequence: TGTGCTAGTGGTCAGGGGCTTTTCTACAATGAGCAGTTCTTC. This codes for CASGQGLFYNEQFF.

The chain couples TRBV18 to TRBJ2-2; 7 bases fit TRBD1. Trimming cost V 3 bases and J 4 bases; bases outside gene matches: 8. The CDR3 has 16 amino acids. The germline V gene encodes CDR1 KGHSH and CDR2 LQKENI. DNA for the CDR3: TGTGCCAGCTCACCCCTAAGACAGGGAAGCACCGGGGAGCTGTTTTTT. Protein: CASSPLRQGSTGELFF.

The gene calls are TRBV28 and TRBJ2-5; 7 bases align to TRBD2. Germline V gene lookup returns CDR1 MDHEN and CDR2 SYDVKM. Losses at the gene ends were 5 bases for V and 5 bases for J; bases not matched to a gene: 2. This CDR3 comprises 12 residues. The CDR3 loop is CASSIGGETQYF. In DNA, the CDR3 is TGTGCCAGCAGTATCGGGGGGGAGACCCAGTACTTC.

This clone has a single count. The chain uses TRBV4-1 and TRBJ2-2, with 8 bases aligning to TRBD2. Germline trimming cut 4 bases from V and 1 base from J; bases unmatched to any gene: 5. CDR1 is MGHRA and CDR2 is YSYEKL in the germline V gene. The CDR3 spans 16 residues. The CDR3 DNA is TGCGCCAGCAGCCCCCCGGGGGGGATGAACACCGGGGAGCTGTTTTTT. It encodes CASSPPGGMNTGELFF.